Detailed here is one TCR beta chain. Sequencing relied on a cDNA template that was reverse transcribed from extracted RNA. Assay: immunoSEQ multiplex PCR; the TCRdb copy retains only in-frame clones and omits some. The sample has roughly 250,000 clones, around two thirds seen once. The germline V gene encodes CDR1 SGHTA and CDR2 FQGNSA. V was pared by 5 bases and J by 7 bases, with 11 bases of the junction left unmatched. CDR3 length: 15 amino acids. The data derive from a study of CD8+ T cells in alopecia areata. This sample comprised CD4+ T cells sorted from blood, obtained at week 0. V usage is TRBV7-2 and J usage is TRBJ1-3; 7 nucleotides align to TRBD1. The sequence derives from a human donor with alopecia areata. This CDR3 is CASSAQGQGRNTIYF. CDR3 nucleotide sequence: TGTGCCAGCAGCGCACAGGGGCAGGGAAGGAACACCATATATTTT.